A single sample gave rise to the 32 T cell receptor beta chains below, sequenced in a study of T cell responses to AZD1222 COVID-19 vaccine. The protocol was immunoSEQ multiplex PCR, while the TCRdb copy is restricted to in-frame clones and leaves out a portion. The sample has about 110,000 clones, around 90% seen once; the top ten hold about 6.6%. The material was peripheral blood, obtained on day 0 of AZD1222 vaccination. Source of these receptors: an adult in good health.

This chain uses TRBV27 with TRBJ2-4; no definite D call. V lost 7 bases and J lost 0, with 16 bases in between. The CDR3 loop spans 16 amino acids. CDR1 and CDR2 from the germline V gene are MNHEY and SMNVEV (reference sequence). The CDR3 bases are TGTGCCAGCACCTTGACAAGACCCCTAGCCAAAAACATTCAGTACTTC. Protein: CASTLTRPLAKNIQYF.

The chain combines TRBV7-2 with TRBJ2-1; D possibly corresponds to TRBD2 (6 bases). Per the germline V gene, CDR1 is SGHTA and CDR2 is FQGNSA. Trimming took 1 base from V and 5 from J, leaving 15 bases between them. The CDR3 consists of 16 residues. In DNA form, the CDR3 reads TGTGCCAGCAGCTTAGTGCGGGACCCCCCAAACAATGAGCAGTTCTTC. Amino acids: CASSLVRDPPNNEQFF. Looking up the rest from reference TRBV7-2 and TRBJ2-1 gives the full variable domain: GAGVSQSPSNKVTEKGKDVELRCDPISGHTALYWYRQSLGQGLEFLIYFQGNSAPDKSGLPSDRFSAERTGGSVSTLTIQRTQQEDSAVYLCASSLVRDPPNNEQFFGPGTRLTVL.

The CDR3 protein is CASSPTGGLTGANVLTF. The CDR3 DNA reads TGTGCCAGCAGCCCAACTGGGGGGCTAACCGGGGCCAACGTCCTGACTTTC. V and J are TRBV5-4 and TRBJ2-6; D is perhaps TRBD1 or TRBD2 (6 bases each). This CDR3 comprises 17 residues. V was cut by 4 bases and J by 4 bases, with 18 bases left in between. Germline lookup yields CDR1 SGHNT and CDR2 YYREEE (reference sequence).

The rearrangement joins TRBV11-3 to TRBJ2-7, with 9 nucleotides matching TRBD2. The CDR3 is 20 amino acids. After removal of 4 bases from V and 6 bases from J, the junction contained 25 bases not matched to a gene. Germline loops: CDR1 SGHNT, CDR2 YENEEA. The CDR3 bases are TGTGCCAGCAGCTCTCCCCGGTTTTCCTTAGCGGGAGCACAAAGGCCCGAGCAGTACTTC. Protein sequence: CASSSPRFSLAGAQRPEQYF. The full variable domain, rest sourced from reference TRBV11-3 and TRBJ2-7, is EAGVVQSPRYKIIEKKQPVAFWCNPISGHNTLYWYLQNLGQGPELLIRYENEEAVDDSQLPKDRFSAERLKGVDSTLKIQPAELGDSAVYLCASSSPRFSLAGAQRPEQYFGPGTRLTVT.

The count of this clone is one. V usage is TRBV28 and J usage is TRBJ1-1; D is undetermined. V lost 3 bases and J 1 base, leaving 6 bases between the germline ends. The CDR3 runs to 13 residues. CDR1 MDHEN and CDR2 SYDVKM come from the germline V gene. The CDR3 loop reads CASSFSQNTEAFF. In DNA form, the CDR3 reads TGTGCCAGCAGTTTCAGTCAGAACACTGAAGCTTTCTTT.

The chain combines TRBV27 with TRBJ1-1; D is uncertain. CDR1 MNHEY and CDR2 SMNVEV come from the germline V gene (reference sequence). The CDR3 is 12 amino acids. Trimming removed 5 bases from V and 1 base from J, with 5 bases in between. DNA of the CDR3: TGTGCCAGCAGTCAGAAGAACACTGAAGCTTTCTTT. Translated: CASSQKNTEAFF.

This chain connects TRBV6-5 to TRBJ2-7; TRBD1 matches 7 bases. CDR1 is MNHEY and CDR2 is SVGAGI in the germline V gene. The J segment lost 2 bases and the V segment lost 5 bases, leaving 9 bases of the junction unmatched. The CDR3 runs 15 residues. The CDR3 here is CASSKQTGVAYEQYF. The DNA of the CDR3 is TGTGCCAGCAGTAAACAAACAGGGGTTGCCTACGAGCAGTACTTC.

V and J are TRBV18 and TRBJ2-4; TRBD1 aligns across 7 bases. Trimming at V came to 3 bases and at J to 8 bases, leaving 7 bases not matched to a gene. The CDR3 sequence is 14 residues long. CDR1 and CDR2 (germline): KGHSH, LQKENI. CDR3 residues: CASSPPHRGDIQYF. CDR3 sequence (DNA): TGTGCCAGCTCACCTCCACACAGGGGCGACATTCAGTACTTC.

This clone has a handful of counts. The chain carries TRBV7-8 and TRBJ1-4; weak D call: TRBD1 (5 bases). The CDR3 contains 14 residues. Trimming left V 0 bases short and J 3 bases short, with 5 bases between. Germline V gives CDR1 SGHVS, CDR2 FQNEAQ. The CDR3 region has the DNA TGTGCCAGCAGCTTAGCAGGGGCTAATGAAAAACTGTTTTTT. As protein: CASSLAGANEKLFF.

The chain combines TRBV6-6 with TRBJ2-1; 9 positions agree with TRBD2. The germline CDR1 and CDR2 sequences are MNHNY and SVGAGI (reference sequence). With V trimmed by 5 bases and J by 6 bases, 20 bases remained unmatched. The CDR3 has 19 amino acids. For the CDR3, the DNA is TGTGCCAGCAGTCCAAAGGGACTAGCAACGGGGGGGTACGGCAATGAGCAGTTCTTC. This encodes CASSPKGLATGGYGNEQFF.

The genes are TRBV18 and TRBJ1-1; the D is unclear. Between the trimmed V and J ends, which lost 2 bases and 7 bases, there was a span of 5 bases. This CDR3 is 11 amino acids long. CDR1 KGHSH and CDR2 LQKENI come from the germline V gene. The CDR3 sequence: CASSPGVEAFF. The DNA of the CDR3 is TGTGCCAGCTCACCAGGGGTTGAAGCTTTCTTT.

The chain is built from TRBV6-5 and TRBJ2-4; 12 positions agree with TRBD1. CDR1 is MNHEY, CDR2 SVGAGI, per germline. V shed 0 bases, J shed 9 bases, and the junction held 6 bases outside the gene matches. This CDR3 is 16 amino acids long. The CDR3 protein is CASSYSGTGGASIQYF. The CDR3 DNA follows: TGTGCCAGCAGTTACTCAGGGACAGGGGGCGCGAGCATTCAGTACTTC.

The CDR3 loop is CASYSKVKENPGSDSSYEQYF. The DNA for the CDR3 is TGTGCCAGCTACAGCAAAGTAAAGGAGAATCCGGGTTCGGACAGCTCCTACGAGCAGTACTTC. The V gene is TRBV21-1, the J gene TRBJ2-7; TRBD1 reflects the table's D call only, with no check against the DNA. TRBV21-1 is termed a pseudogene. The CDR3 length is 21 residues.

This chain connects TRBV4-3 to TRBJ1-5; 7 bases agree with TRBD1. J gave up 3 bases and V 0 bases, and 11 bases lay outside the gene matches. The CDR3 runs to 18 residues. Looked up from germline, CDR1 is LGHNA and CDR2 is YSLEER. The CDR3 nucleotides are TGCGCCAGCAGCCAAGATTTCCCACAGGGGTATAACAATCAGCCCCAGCATTTT. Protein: CASSQDFPQGYNNQPQHF.

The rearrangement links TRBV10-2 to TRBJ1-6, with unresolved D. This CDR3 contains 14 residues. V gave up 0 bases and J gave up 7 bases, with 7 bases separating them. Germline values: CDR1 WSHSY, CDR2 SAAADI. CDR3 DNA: TGCGCCAGCAGTGAGTCGAAAGGGAATTCACCCCTCCACTTT. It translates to CASSESKGNSPLHF.

DNA for the CDR3: TGTGCCAGCAAAGACGGGAGCACCAACTACTACGAGCAGTACTTC. Amino acid sequence: CASKDGSTNYYEQYF. The rearrangement uses TRBV28 and TRBJ2-7; D may be TRBD2 (6 bases). This CDR3 has 15 residues. The germline gives CDR1 MDHEN, CDR2 SYDVKM. With 7 bases removed from V and 3 bases from J, the gap between germline ends came to 19 bases.

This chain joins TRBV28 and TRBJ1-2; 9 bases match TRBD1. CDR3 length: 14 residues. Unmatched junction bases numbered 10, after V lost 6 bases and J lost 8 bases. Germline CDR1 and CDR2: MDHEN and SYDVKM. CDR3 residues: CASSQAGTGRGYTF. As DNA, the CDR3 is TGTGCCAGCAGCCAGGCCGGGACAGGGAGAGGCTACACCTTC.

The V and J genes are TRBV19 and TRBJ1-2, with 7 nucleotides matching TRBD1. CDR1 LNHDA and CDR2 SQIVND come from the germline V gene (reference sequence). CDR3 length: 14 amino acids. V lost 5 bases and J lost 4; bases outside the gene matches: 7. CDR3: CASSPPGTVYGYTF. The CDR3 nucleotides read TGTGCCAGTAGTCCTCCCGGGACAGTCTATGGCTACACCTTC.

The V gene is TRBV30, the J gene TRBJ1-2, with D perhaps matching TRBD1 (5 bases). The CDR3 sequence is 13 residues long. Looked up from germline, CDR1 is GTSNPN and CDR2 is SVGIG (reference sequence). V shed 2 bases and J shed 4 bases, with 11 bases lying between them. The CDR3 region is CAWSRRDAYGYTF. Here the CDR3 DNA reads TGTGCCTGGAGTCGAAGGGACGCCTATGGCTACACCTTC.

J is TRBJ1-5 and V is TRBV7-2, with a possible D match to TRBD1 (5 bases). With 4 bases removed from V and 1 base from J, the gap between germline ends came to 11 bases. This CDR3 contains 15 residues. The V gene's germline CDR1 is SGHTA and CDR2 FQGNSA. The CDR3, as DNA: TGTGCCAGCAGCTCCCAGGGTTCCAGCAATCAGCCCCAGCATTTT. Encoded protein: CASSSQGSSNQPQHF.

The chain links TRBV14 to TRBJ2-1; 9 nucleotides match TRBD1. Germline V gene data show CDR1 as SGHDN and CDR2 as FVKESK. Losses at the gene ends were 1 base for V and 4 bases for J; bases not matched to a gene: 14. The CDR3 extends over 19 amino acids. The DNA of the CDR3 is TGTGCCAGCAGCCAAGCCGTCCGGGACAGGGATTATAAGTACAATGAGCAGTTCTTC. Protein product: CASSQAVRDRDYKYNEQFF.

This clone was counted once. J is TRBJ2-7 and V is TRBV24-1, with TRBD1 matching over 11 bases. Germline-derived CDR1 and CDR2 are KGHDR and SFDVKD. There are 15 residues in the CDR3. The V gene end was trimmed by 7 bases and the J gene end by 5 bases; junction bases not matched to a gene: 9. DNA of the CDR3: TGTGCCACCAGGGGAAGGACAGGGGGCATGGACGAGCAGTACTTC. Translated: CATRGRTGGMDEQYF.

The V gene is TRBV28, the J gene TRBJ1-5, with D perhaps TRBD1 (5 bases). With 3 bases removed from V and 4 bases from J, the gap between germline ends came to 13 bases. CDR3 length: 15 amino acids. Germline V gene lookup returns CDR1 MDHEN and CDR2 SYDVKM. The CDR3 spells CASSFQQGLNQPQHF. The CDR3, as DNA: TGTGCCAGCAGTTTTCAGCAGGGACTAAATCAGCCCCAGCATTTT.

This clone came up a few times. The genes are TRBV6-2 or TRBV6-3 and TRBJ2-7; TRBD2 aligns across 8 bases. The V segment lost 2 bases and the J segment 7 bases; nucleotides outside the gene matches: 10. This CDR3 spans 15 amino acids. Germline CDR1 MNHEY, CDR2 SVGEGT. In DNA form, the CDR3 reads TGTGCCAGCAGTTACGGGGCGGCGGGAGGACAAGAGCAGTACTTC. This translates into CASSYGAAGGQEQYF.

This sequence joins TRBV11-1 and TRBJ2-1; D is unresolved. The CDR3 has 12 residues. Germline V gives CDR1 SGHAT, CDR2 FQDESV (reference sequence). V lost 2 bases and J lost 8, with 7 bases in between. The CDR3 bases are TGTGCCAGCAGCTTAAGTCTATATGAGCAGTTCTTC. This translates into CASSLSLYEQFF.

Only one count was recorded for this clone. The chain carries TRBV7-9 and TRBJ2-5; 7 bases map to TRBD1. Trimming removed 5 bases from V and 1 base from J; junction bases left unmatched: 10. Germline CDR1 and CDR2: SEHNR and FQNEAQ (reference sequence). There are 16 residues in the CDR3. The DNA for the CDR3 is TGTGCCAGCAGCCACAGGGGATATACGCCCCAAGAGACCCAGTACTTC. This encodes CASSHRGYTPQETQYF.

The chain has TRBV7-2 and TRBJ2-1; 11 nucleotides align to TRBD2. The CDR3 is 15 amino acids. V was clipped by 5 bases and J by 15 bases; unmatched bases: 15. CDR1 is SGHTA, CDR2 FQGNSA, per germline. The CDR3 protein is CASSAHAGTSGSRFF. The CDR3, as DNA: TGTGCCAGCAGCGCACACGCCGGGACTAGCGGTTCGCGGTTCTTC.

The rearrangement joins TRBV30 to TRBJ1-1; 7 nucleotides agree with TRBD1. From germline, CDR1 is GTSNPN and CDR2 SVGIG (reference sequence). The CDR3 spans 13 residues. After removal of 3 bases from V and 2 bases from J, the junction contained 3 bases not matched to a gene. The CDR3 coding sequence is TGTGCCTGGAGGGGACAGTCAAACACTGAAGCTTTCTTT. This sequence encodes CAWRGQSNTEAFF.

The CDR3 DNA sequence: TGTGCCAGCAGCTTTTCCGCCGAGCAGTACTTC. Protein sequence: CASSFSAEQYF. The chain recombines TRBV5-6 with TRBJ2-7; D uncertain. The V gene lost 2 bases and the J gene lost 6 bases, with 6 bases spanning the gap. The CDR3 spans 11 residues. Germline V gene data show CDR1 as SGHDT and CDR2 as YYEEEE.

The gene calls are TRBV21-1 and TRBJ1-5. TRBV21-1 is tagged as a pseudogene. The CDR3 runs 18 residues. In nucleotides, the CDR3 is TGTGCCAGCAGCAAAAGGCCGGGACCGGCTTATAGCAATCAGCCCCAGCATTTT. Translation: CASSKRPGPAYSNQPQHF.

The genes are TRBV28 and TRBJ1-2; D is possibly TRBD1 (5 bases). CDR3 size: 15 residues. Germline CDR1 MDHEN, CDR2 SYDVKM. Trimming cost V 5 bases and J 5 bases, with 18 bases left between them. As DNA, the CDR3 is TGTGCCAGCAGTCCTGGGACCGCCAGATTTTATGGCTACACCTTC. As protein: CASSPGTARFYGYTF.

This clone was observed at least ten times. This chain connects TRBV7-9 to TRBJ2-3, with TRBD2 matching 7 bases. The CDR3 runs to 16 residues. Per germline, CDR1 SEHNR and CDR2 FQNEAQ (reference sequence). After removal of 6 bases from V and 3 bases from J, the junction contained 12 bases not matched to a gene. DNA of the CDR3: TGTGCCAGCAGTTACGGTACGGGAGGAGGTACAGATACGCAGTATTTT. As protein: CASSYGTGGGTDTQYF.